This T cell receptor beta chain was sequenced in a study of T cells in Graves' hyperthyroidism and ophthalmopathy. After removal of 1 base from V and 3 bases from J, the junction contained 3 bases not matched to a gene. This CDR3 has 15 amino acids. The V gene's germline CDR1 is SEHNR and CDR2 FQNEAQ (reference sequence). This clonotype was seen many times. PBMCs stemmed from around 9.3 ml fresh peripheral blood. RNA transcripts yielded amplified TCR beta CDR3 regions. Researchers ran a first-round RT-PCR on the TCR CDR3 using the HTBI primer set. TCRdb ran MiXCR on the multiplex PCR reads and lists one entry per CDR3 protein. The table has fewer than 750,000 distinct CDR3 sequences, approximately 15% seen once.

The specimen was blood. This TCR derives from a woman in her forties with Graves' ophthalmopathy. The chain combines TRBV7-9 with TRBJ1-5; 7 bases are shared with TRBD1. The CDR3 DNA reads as TGTGCCAGCAGCTTAGGGGACAGCAACAATCAGCCCCAGCATTTT. Residues: CASSLGDSNNQPQHF.